Detailed here is one T cell receptor beta chain. This sample was included in a study of blood T cell repertoires in COVID-19. At the level of the study: The cDNA or gDNA used as material had been derived from T cells, B-cell-depleted T cells, or PBMCs.

As handled by the study authors: The assay estimated nucleated cells by amplifying reference gene primers. The data were produced by immunoSEQ multiplex PCR, yet TCRdb's version contains in-frame clones alone and is incomplete. V, J and clone size are taken as reported in that table, and D and trimming were inferred from the DNA itself. The profile covers 200,000 to 250,000 clones, with roughly 85% appearing a single time and around 2% taken by the ten largest. Germline assignment: CDR1 MDHEN and CDR2 SYDVKM. This CDR3 is 12 amino acids long. Trimming stripped 3 bases from V and 4 bases from J, with 7 bases between.

The V and J genes are TRBV28 and TRBJ2-7; D unresolved. This clonotype was sampled from a young man who had recovered from COVID-19. The material sequenced was peripheral blood. CDR3 coding DNA: TGTGCCAGCAGTTTCCGCACTTACGAGCAGTACTTC. Amino acid sequence: CASSFRTYEQYF.